The 28 T cell receptor beta chains below all came from one sample that was sequenced in a study of early T cells in non-severe SARS-CoV-2 infection. One entry per CDR3 protein results from TCRdb running MiXCR on the 5' RACE reads. The table includes about 98,000 distinct CDR3 sequences, around an eighth detected once. Sequencing input: whole blood. Receptors were obtained from an adult who was a healthcare worker with PCR-confirmed SARS-CoV-2 infection or an uninfected control (not recorded which).

The chain employs TRBV10-2 and TRBJ2-7; 8 bases are shared with TRBD1. Germline trimming cut 6 bases from V and 3 bases from J; bases unmatched to any gene: 7. Germline V gene data show CDR1 as WSHSY and CDR2 as SAAADI. CDR3 length equals 14 residues. DNA for the CDR3: TGCGCCAGCAGAACCGGGACAGGAGACTACGAGCAGTACTTC. Amino acid sequence: CASRTGTGDYEQYF.

This clonotype was seen a single time. V and J are TRBV4-1 and TRBJ2-5; TRBD2 agrees at 13 bases. CDR1 is MGHRA, CDR2 YSYEKL, per germline. V shed 4 bases and J 3 bases; nucleotides not matched to a gene: 2. The CDR3 covers 15 residues. The CDR3 loop reads CASSRGTSGEETQYF. The CDR3 DNA is TGCGCCAGCAGCCGGGGGACTAGCGGGGAAGAGACCCAGTACTTC.

This clonotype was observed many times. J is TRBJ1-1 and V is TRBV12-5; unclear D gene. The CDR3 runs to 14 residues. The ends were cut back, 1 base at V and 3 bases at J, with 9 bases in the middle. Germline values: CDR1 LGHNT, CDR2 FRNRAP. DNA for the CDR3: TGTGCTAGTGGTTTGGCGGGCAGGCACACTGAAGCTTTCTTT. Protein sequence: CASGLAGRHTEAFF.

The J gene is TRBJ1-5, the V gene TRBV27, with TRBD1 matching 8 bases. After removal of 5 bases from V and 6 bases from J, the junction contained 3 bases not matched to a gene. This CDR3 has 13 residues. CDR1 is MNHEY and CDR2 is SMNVEV in the germline V gene (reference sequence). The chain's CDR3 is CASSQQGGQPQHF. For the CDR3, the DNA is TGTGCCAGCAGTCAACAGGGGGGTCAGCCCCAGCATTTT.

The gene calls are TRBV27 and TRBJ2-1; TRBD2 aligns across 8 bases. CDR3 length: 15 residues. Germline V gene sequence: CDR1 MNHEY, CDR2 SMNVEV (reference sequence). V dropped 6 bases and J dropped 4; count of bases not matched to a gene: 8. The CDR3 DNA follows: TGTGCCAGCAGCCTACCACTAGCGGAATACAATGAGCAGTTCTTC. Encoded protein: CASSLPLAEYNEQFF.

The rearrangement joins TRBV13 to TRBJ2-7, with D perhaps TRBD2 (6 bases). Deletions cut 5 bases from V and 6 bases from J, with 20 bases between. Germline V lookup: CDR1 PRHDT, CDR2 FYEKMQ (reference sequence). This CDR3 is built from 15 residues. The CDR3 loop reads CASSPDGGFRSEQYF. CDR3 nucleotides: TGTGCCAGCAGCCCCGACGGGGGATTCAGAAGCGAGCAGTACTTC.

This clonotype was detected a few times. The chain is built from TRBV12-3 or TRBV12-4 and TRBJ2-2; tentative D call: TRBD1 (5 bases). This CDR3 comprises 15 residues. With 3 bases removed from V and 7 bases from J, the gap between germline ends came to 15 bases. CDR3 region: CASSFVRVKFGELFF. CDR3 nucleotide sequence: TGTGCCAGCAGTTTCGTCAGGGTAAAGTTCGGGGAGCTGTTTTTT.

The rearrangement links TRBV29-1 to TRBJ2-7, with unresolved D. CDR1 is SQVTM, CDR2 ANQGSEA, per germline. Trimming shortened V by 4 bases and J by 0 bases, and 10 bases separated the two germline ends. The CDR3 is 13 amino acids. Written as DNA, the CDR3 is TGCAGCGTTGCTTTGGTTAGCTCCTACGAGCAGTACTTC. This gives the protein CSVALVSSYEQYF.

This clonotype has more than one count but fewer than ten. CDR3 nucleotides: TGTGCCAGCAGTTTTTCTCCAGGGAGTTTCTACGAGCAGTACTTC. Translation: CASSFSPGSFYEQYF. The chain has TRBV27 and TRBJ2-7; D possibly uses TRBD1 or TRBD2 (5 bases each). The CDR3 has 15 amino acids. V was trimmed by 3 bases and J by 3 bases, leaving 15 bases between them. CDR1 is MNHEY and CDR2 is SMNVEV in the germline V gene (reference sequence).

The chain has TRBV9 and TRBJ1-1; 8 bases align to TRBD1. V was clipped by 0 bases and J by 4 bases; unmatched bases: 5. Per germline, CDR1 SGDLS and CDR2 YYNGEE. The CDR3 is 15 amino acids. CDR3 amino acids: CASSVGGTGFTEAFF. CDR3 nucleotide sequence: TGTGCCAGCAGCGTAGGAGGGACAGGCTTCACTGAAGCTTTCTTT. Combining the CDR3 with reference TRBV9 and TRBJ1-1 gives the whole variable domain DSGVTQTPKHLITATGQRVTLRCSPRSGDLSVYWYQQSLDQGLQFLIQYYNGEERAKGNILERFSAQQFPDLHSELNLSSLELGDSALYFCASSVGGTGFTEAFFGQGTRLTVV.

The V call is TRBV5-5, the J call TRBJ2-5, with D uncertain. The ends were cut back, 1 base at V and 4 bases at J, with 5 bases in the middle. CDR3 length: 12 residues. CDR1 and CDR2 from the germline V gene are SGHKS and YYEKEE (reference sequence). CDR3 region: CASSLTIETQYF. DNA for the CDR3: TGTGCCAGCAGCTTGACGATAGAGACCCAGTACTTC.

The V gene is TRBV7-9, the J gene TRBJ2-3; the match to TRBD2 covers 8 bases. CDR3 length equals 16 residues. V gave up 5 bases and J gave up 3 bases; unmatched junction bases: 10. The V gene's germline CDR1 is SEHNR and CDR2 FQNEAQ (reference sequence). The CDR3 is CASSTRGSGITDTQYF. DNA of the CDR3: TGTGCCAGCAGCACCCGAGGTAGCGGGATTACAGATACGCAGTATTTT.

This chain links TRBV5-1 with TRBJ1-1; 7 bases are shared with TRBD1. J gave up 6 bases and V 2 bases, and 4 bases lay outside the gene matches. The CDR3 consists of 13 residues. Germline CDR1 SGHRS, CDR2 YFSETQ. The CDR3 coding sequence is TGCGCCAGCAGCTTACAGGGGAGCTCTGAAGCTTTCTTT. Its protein is CASSLQGSSEAFF.

The J gene is TRBJ2-7, the V gene TRBV5-1, with TRBD2 matching over 8 bases. The CDR3 length is 15 residues. Losses at the gene ends were 1 base for V and 4 bases for J; bases not matched to a gene: 7. Germline CDR1 is SGHRS and CDR2 is YFSETQ. CDR3 residues: CASSLTSGDYYEQYF. The CDR3 nucleotides read TGCGCCAGCAGCTTGACTAGCGGAGATTATTACGAGCAGTACTTC.

There are many counts of this clonotype. The chain joins TRBV5-1 to TRBJ2-1, with 15 nucleotides matching TRBD2. The CDR3 is made up of 18 amino acids. J was trimmed by 1 base and V by 5 bases; bases with no gene match: 7. Germline values: CDR1 SGHRS, CDR2 YFSETQ. CDR3 sequence reads: CASSPGLAGGRSYNEQFF. The CDR3 DNA sequence: TGCGCCAGCAGTCCGGGACTAGCGGGAGGTCGATCCTACAATGAGCAGTTCTTC.

CDR3 protein: CASSRDGYYEQYF. The DNA of the CDR3 is TGCGCCAGCAGCCGGGACGGGTACTACGAGCAGTACTTC. The chain recombines TRBV10-1 with TRBJ2-7, with D perhaps being TRBD1 or TRBD2 (5 bases each). Trimming removed 6 bases at V and 3 bases at J, with 12 bases between. Germline lookup yields CDR1 WNHNN and CDR2 SYGVQD (reference sequence). This CDR3 region has 13 residues.

This chain joins TRBV29-1 and TRBJ1-1, with 8 bases aligning to TRBD1. V shed 7 bases and J 6 bases; nucleotides not matched to a gene: 13. Germline CDR1 SQVTM, CDR2 ANQGSEA. The CDR3 length is 14 residues. This CDR3 reads CSASRGQGKAEAFF. In nucleotides, the CDR3 is TGCAGCGCCTCCCGAGGACAGGGAAAGGCTGAAGCTTTCTTT.

The CDR3 DNA reads as TGCGCCAGCAGCCCGACAGGGCGAGACAATGAGCAGTTCTTC. Translating it yields CASSPTGRDNEQFF. The gene calls are TRBV5-1 and TRBJ2-1; the match to TRBD1 covers 7 bases. Germline lookup yields CDR1 SGHRS and CDR2 YFSETQ. The ends lost 4 bases at V and 5 bases at J; junction bases unmatched: 6. The CDR3 runs to 14 residues.

The V gene is TRBV18, the J gene TRBJ2-1, with D maybe TRBD2 (5 bases). The CDR3 spans 12 residues. V lost 3 bases and J 13 bases, leaving 13 bases between the germline ends. Germline loops: CDR1 KGHSH, CDR2 LQKENI. CDR3 nucleotide sequence: TGTGCCAGCTCACCCGACGAGGGAAAACAGTTCTTC. Its protein is CASSPDEGKQFF. The entire variable domain, with the rest obtained from reference TRBV18 and TRBJ2-1, is as follows: NAGVMQNPRHLVRRRGQEARLRCSPMKGHSHVYWYRQLPEEGLKFMVYLQKENIIDESGMPKERFSAEFPKEGPSILRIQQVVRGDSAAYFCASSPDEGKQFFGPGTRLTVL.

This clonotype turned up a few times. The rearrangement links TRBV27 to TRBJ2-1; the match to TRBD2 covers 8 bases. With V trimmed by 6 bases and J by 9 bases, 16 bases remained unmatched. Looked up from germline, CDR1 is MNHEY and CDR2 is SMNVEV (reference sequence). CDR3 length: 16 amino acids. The DNA of the CDR3 is TGTGCCAGCAGGATAACACTAGCGGCAAACGGCCCTGAGCAGTTCTTC. This gives the protein CASRITLAANGPEQFF.

The V gene is TRBV29-1, the J gene TRBJ2-1, with 7 bases lining up with TRBD2. This CDR3 is built from 14 residues. V was pared by 3 bases and J by 8 bases, with 10 bases of the junction left unmatched. CDR1 is SQVTM, CDR2 ANQGSEA, per germline. In nucleotides, the CDR3 is TGCAGCGTTGATTACGGCGGGAGAAGAGATGAGCAGTTCTTC. It is translated as CSVDYGGRRDEQFF.

The rearrangement joins TRBV10-1 to TRBJ2-7; the match to TRBD2 covers 10 bases. The germline CDR1 and CDR2 sequences are WNHNN and SYGVQD (reference sequence). After removal of 4 bases from V and 3 bases from J, the junction contained 6 bases not matched to a gene. The CDR3 spans 15 residues. Here the CDR3 reads CASSVLAGSVYEQYF. CDR3 in DNA: TGCGCCAGCAGTGTACTAGCGGGATCTGTCTACGAGCAGTACTTC.

This clonotype occurred a few times. The chain employs TRBV7-9 and TRBJ2-1; TRBD1 might be the D (5 bases). The V gene lost 2 bases and the J gene lost 9 bases, with 11 bases spanning the gap. This CDR3 has 13 residues. In germline, CDR1 is SEHNR, CDR2 FQNEAQ (reference sequence). The CDR3 loop reads CASSLLGEGEQFF. The CDR3 nucleotides are TGTGCCAGCAGCTTATTAGGGGAAGGTGAGCAGTTCTTC.

The V gene is TRBV3-1, the J gene TRBJ1-1, with D perhaps matching TRBD1 (5 bases). CDR1 is LGHDT and CDR2 is YNNKEL in the germline V gene (reference sequence). The V end lost 0 bases, the J end lost 5 bases, and 13 bases lay between the germline ends. CDR3 size: 15 residues. The CDR3 sequence: CASSQEGGVRTEAFF. The CDR3 DNA follows: TGTGCCAGCAGCCAAGAGGGGGGGGTGAGGACTGAAGCTTTCTTT.

The chain links TRBV2 to TRBJ2-2; D uncertain. V gave up 6 bases and J gave up 0 bases, with 8 bases separating them. This CDR3 is 14 amino acids long. Per germline, CDR1 SNHLY and CDR2 FYNNEI. CDR3: CASRRTSNTGELFF. Here the CDR3 DNA reads TGTGCCAGCAGACGGACCTCGAACACCGGGGAGCTGTTTTTT.

There are a few counts of this clonotype. The chain joins TRBV29-1 to TRBJ1-2; a weak D match, TRBD1 (6 bases). The length of the CDR3 is 15 residues. The germline gives CDR1 SQVTM, CDR2 ANQGSEA. Deletions cut 2 bases from V and 7 bases from J, with 20 bases between. The CDR3 sequence is CSVELPNQGLGGYTF. The CDR3, as DNA: TGCAGCGTTGAACTACCGAACCAGGGGTTAGGTGGCTACACCTTC. Using reference TRBV29-1 and TRBJ1-2 for the parts outside the CDR3, the full variable domain is SAVISQKPSRDICQRGTSLTIQCQVDSQVTMMFWYRQQPGQSLTLIATANQGSEATYESGFVIDKFPISRPNLTFSTLTVSNMSPEDSSIYLCSVELPNQGLGGYTFGSGTRLTVV.

Remarks on this clonotype: A much larger clone differs by one base, so this may be a read error. This sequence joins TRBV11-2 and TRBJ2-3; D uncertain. Germline loops: CDR1 SGHAT, CDR2 FQNNGV. V lost 7 bases, J lost 2 bases, and 7 bases lay in between. The CDR3 runs 12 residues. The CDR3 coding sequence is TGTGCCAGCACCTCAGACACAGATACGCAGTATTTT. The encoded protein is CASTSDTDTQYF.

The chain is built from TRBV6-1 and TRBJ2-1; D is unclear. The CDR3 is 13 amino acids. V dropped 4 bases and J dropped 7 bases, with 11 bases sitting between them. Germline CDR1 MNHNS, CDR2 SASEGT. CDR3 DNA sequence: TGTGCCAGCAGTGCGCTATCCGGGAATGAGCAGTTCTTC. Translated: CASSALSGNEQFF.